These 19 T cell receptor beta chains were all obtained from the same sample, sequenced in a study of blood T cell repertoires in COVID-19. TCRdb keeps only in-frame clones here, not all; method: immunoSEQ multiplex PCR. The sample includes about 260,000 clones, around 87% of them seen just once. Sample: peripheral blood. The receptor set was obtained from a woman aged 55-69 years with COVID-19, enrolled during active disease.

The genes are TRBV3-1 (or the pseudogene TRBV3-2) and TRBJ1-1; D uncertain. The CDR3 totals 11 residues. Germline CDR1 and CDR2: LGHDT and YNNKEL (reference sequence). Trimming shortened V by 3 bases and J by 7 bases, and 6 bases separated the two germline ends. The DNA of the CDR3 is TGTGCCAGCAGCCACCCGGTTGAAGCTTTCTTT. As protein: CASSHPVEAFF.

J is TRBJ2-5 and V is TRBV6-6; 8 bases map to TRBD1. The length of the CDR3 is 13 residues. V gave up 5 bases and J gave up 5 bases; unmatched junction bases: 4. From germline, CDR1 is MNHNY and CDR2 SVGAGI (reference sequence). CDR3 sequence reads: CASSRTGMETQYF. The CDR3 DNA is TGTGCCAGCAGTAGGACAGGGATGGAGACCCAGTACTTC.

V usage is TRBV27 and J usage is TRBJ1-5, with 7 bases matching TRBD1. Looked up from germline, CDR1 is MNHEY and CDR2 is SMNVEV (reference sequence). CDR3 size: 14 residues. Germline trimming cut 7 bases from V and 5 bases from J; bases unmatched to any gene: 8. This CDR3 reads CASMSRGRDQPQHF. The CDR3 DNA sequence: TGTGCCAGCATGTCGAGGGGGCGCGATCAGCCCCAGCATTTT.

The CDR3 DNA follows: TGTGCCAGCAGCTTAGGGGTCGTTAGCGGGAGTAGCTACGAGCAGTACTTC. Protein: CASSLGVVSGSSYEQYF. This chain connects TRBV7-6 to TRBJ2-7; 9 bases align to TRBD2. The germline gives CDR1 SGHVS, CDR2 FNYEAQ. V lost 1 base, J lost 3 bases, and 10 bases stayed unmatched. There are 17 residues in the CDR3.

The V call is TRBV4-1, the J call TRBJ2-7, with 8 positions matching TRBD2. The trim removed 4 bases at V and 4 bases at J, leaving 9 bases unmatched. The V gene's germline CDR1 is MGHRA and CDR2 YSYEKL. The CDR3 totals 15 residues. Here the CDR3 reads CASSPVGGETYEQYF. DNA for the CDR3: TGCGCCAGCAGCCCAGTCGGGGGGGAGACGTACGAGCAGTACTTC.

The chain has TRBV28 and TRBJ2-7; 12 bases are shared with TRBD1. Trimming removed 9 bases from V and 5 bases from J; junction bases left unmatched: 5. The CDR3 loop spans 13 amino acids. Germline CDR1 is MDHEN and CDR2 is SYDVKM. The CDR3 nucleotides are TGTGCCAGTGGGACAGGGGGCTTTAACGAGCAGTACTTC. Amino acids: CASGTGGFNEQYF.

As concerns this clone: The identical CDR3 is also encoded by other nucleotide sequences in the sample. The gene calls are TRBV5-1 and TRBJ2-2; a possible D gene is TRBD2 (5 bases). The CDR3 covers 13 residues. Germline CDR1 and CDR2: SGHRS and YFSETQ. V was trimmed by 0 bases and J by 5 bases, leaving 5 bases between them. CDR3 nucleotide sequence: TGCGCCAGCAGCTTGGCGGGGACCGGGGAGCTGTTTTTT. It encodes CASSLAGTGELFF. The complete variable domain, with remaining parts taken from reference TRBV5-1 and TRBJ2-2, reads KAGVTQTPRYLIKTRGQQVTLSCSPISGHRSVSWYQQTPGQGLQFLFEYFSETQRNKGNFPGRFSGRQFSNSRSEMNVSTLELGDSALYLCASSLAGTGELFFGEGSRLTVL.

This clone was recorded only once. The chain uses TRBV21-1 and TRBJ2-3; the table assigns TRBD1, which was not confirmed against the DNA. TRBV21-1 is assigned pseudogene status. CDR3 length: 17 residues. The chain's CDR3 is CASSPPTETGVTDTQYF. The CDR3 DNA sequence: TGTGCCAGCAGCCCGCCCACCGAGACAGGGGTCACAGATACGCAGTATTTT.

This clone was seen more than once but under ten times. The chain is built from TRBV5-1 and TRBJ2-3; TRBD2 matches at 9 bases. Looked up from germline, CDR1 is SGHRS and CDR2 is YFSETQ. The CDR3 is 18 amino acids. V gave up 4 bases and J gave up 5 bases; unmatched junction bases: 17. CDR3 sequence: CASSQTGNGLAGLDTQYF. In DNA, the CDR3 is TGCGCCAGCAGCCAGACAGGGAACGGGCTAGCGGGACTAGATACGCAGTATTTT.

The chain carries TRBV30 and TRBJ2-3; TRBD2 agrees at 13 bases. Per germline, CDR1 GTSNPN and CDR2 SVGIG (reference sequence). The V gene end was trimmed by 2 bases and the J gene end by 6 bases; junction bases not matched to a gene: 5. The CDR3 sequence is 15 residues long. The CDR3: CAWSPTSGGVDTQYF. The CDR3 DNA is TGTGCCTGGAGTCCCACTAGCGGGGGGGTGGATACGCAGTATTTT.

This clone was observed a few times. V usage is TRBV7-9 and J usage is TRBJ1-2; possible D gene TRBD1, 6 bases. The germline gives CDR1 SEHNR, CDR2 FQNEAQ (reference sequence). The V and J ends lost 10 bases and 6 bases respectively, with 18 bases between them. CDR3 length: 13 residues. Written as DNA, the CDR3 is TGTGCCACCGTTACAGGGAGAGGACATGGCTACACCTTC. Amino acid sequence: CATVTGRGHGYTF.

This chain links TRBV4-2 with TRBJ1-2, with D hard to call. The germline V and J ends were trimmed by 4 bases and 8 bases, with 14 bases remaining between them. CDR1 and CDR2 from the germline V gene are LGHNA and YNFKEQ. The CDR3 totals 13 residues. The CDR3 spells CASSRDLGEGYTF. Here the CDR3 DNA reads TGTGCCAGCAGCCGAGACCTCGGGGAGGGCTACACCTTC.

The chain combines TRBV6-2 or TRBV6-3 with TRBJ2-7; possible D gene TRBD2, 7 bases. CDR3 size: 15 residues. V shed 4 bases and J shed 2 bases, with 15 bases lying between them. The germline CDR1 and CDR2 sequences are MNHEY and SVGEGT. Here the CDR3 reads CASSLLGGATYEQYF. Written as DNA, the CDR3 is TGTGCCAGCAGTTTGCTTGGGGGGGCGACCTACGAGCAGTACTTC.

This rearrangement joins TRBV7-8 to TRBJ1-2, with a weak D call TRBD1 (5 bases). With 5 bases removed from V and 3 bases from J, the gap between germline ends came to 13 bases. Germline CDR1 reads SGHVS; CDR2 reads FQNEAQ. The CDR3 extends over 14 amino acids. The CDR3 nucleotides read TGTGCCAGCAGCCTAGAGTCGGGGGACTATGGCTACACCTTC. Residues: CASSLESGDYGYTF.

The chain is built from TRBV6-5 and TRBJ2-1; 9 bases match TRBD2. Unmatched junction bases numbered 6, after V lost 6 bases and J lost 3 bases. CDR3 length: 15 amino acids. Germline V gene lookup returns CDR1 MNHEY and CDR2 SVGAGI. The DNA for the CDR3 is TGTGCCAGCAGAACGGGGACTAGCTTCTACAATGAGCAGTTCTTC. It specifies CASRTGTSFYNEQFF.

This clone was recorded only once. V gene TRBV2 combines with J gene TRBJ2-1; TRBD2 aligns across 13 bases. There are 16 residues in the CDR3. Trimming took 8 bases from V and 4 from J; bases not matched to a gene: 8. The V gene's germline CDR1 is SNHLY and CDR2 FYNNEI. The CDR3 DNA is TGTGCCAGCCTTACTAGCGGGGGGGGGAAATACAATGAGCAGTTCTTC. It encodes CASLTSGGGKYNEQFF.

The rearrangement links TRBV20-1 to TRBJ2-3; 8 positions agree with TRBD1. The V gene end was trimmed by 3 bases and the J gene end by 5 bases; junction bases not matched to a gene: 7. Germline V CDR1 and CDR2: DFQATT, SNEGSKA (reference sequence). The CDR3 is 14 residues long. Here the CDR3 reads CSASGQGAEDTQYF. For the CDR3, the DNA is TGCAGTGCTAGTGGGCAGGGGGCGGAAGATACGCAGTATTTT.

The chain has TRBV5-6 and TRBJ2-7, with TRBD1 as a possible D gene (6 bases). CDR1 and CDR2 (germline): SGHDT, YYEEEE. The CDR3 is made up of 15 amino acids. V was shortened by 1 base and J by 0 bases, with 11 bases between the two germline ends. Written as DNA, the CDR3 is TGTGCCAGCAGCTTGCTGGTCAGGGGCTCCTACGAGCAGTACTTC. This sequence encodes CASSLLVRGSYEQYF.

The CDR3 DNA is TGTGCCAGCAGCCTCCCGGGTCACTCCTACAATGAGCAGTTCTTC. Protein: CASSLPGHSYNEQFF. This chain connects TRBV27 to TRBJ2-1; D gene unclear. V gave up 6 bases and J gave up 0 bases, with 12 bases separating them. Germline CDR1 and CDR2: MNHEY and SMNVEV (reference sequence). The CDR3 contains 15 residues.